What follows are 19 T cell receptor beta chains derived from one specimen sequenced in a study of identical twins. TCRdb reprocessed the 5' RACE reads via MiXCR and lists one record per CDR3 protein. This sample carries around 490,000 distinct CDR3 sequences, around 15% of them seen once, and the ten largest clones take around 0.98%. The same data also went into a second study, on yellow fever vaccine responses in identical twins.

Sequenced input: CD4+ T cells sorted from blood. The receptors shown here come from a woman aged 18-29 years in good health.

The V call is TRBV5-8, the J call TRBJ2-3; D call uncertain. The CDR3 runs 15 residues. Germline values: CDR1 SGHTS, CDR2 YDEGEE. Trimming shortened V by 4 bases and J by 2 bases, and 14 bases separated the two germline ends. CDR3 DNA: TGTGCCAGCAGCAACGCTAAGGGTTACACAGATACGCAGTATTTT. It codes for CASSNAKGYTDTQYF.

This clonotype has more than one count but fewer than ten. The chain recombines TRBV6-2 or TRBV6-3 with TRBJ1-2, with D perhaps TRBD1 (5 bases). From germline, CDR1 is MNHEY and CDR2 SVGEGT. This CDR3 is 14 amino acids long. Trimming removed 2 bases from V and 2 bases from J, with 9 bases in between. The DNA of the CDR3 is TGTGCCAGCAGTTACGGGGCACAGAACTATGGCTACACCTTC. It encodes CASSYGAQNYGYTF.

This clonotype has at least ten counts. CDR3: CSVEDRDTQYF. CDR3 DNA sequence: TGCAGCGTTGAAGACCGAGATACGCAGTATTTT. The gene calls are TRBV29-1 and TRBJ2-3; D gene uncertain. Trimming shortened V by 0 bases and J by 5 bases, and 3 bases separated the two germline ends. The CDR3 sequence is 11 residues long. From germline, CDR1 is SQVTM and CDR2 ANQGSEA.

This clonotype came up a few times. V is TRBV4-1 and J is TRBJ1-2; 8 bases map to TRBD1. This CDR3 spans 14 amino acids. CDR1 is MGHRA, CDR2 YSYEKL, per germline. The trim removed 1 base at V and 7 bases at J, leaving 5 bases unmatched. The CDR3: CASSQAGTGGGYTF. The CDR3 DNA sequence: TGCGCCAGCAGCCAAGCTGGGACAGGAGGTGGCTACACCTTC.

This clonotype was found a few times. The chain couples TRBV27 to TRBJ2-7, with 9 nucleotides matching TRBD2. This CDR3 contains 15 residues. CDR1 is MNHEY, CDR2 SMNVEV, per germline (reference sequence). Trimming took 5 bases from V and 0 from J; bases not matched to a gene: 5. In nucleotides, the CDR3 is TGTGCCAGCAGTGATCTAGCGGGGAGCTCCTACGAGCAGTACTTC. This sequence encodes CASSDLAGSSYEQYF.

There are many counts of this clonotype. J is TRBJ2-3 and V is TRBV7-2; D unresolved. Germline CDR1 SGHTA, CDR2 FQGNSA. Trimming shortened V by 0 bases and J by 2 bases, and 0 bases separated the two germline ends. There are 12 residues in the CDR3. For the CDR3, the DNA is TGTGCCAGCAGCTTAGCCACAGATACGCAGTATTTT. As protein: CASSLATDTQYF.

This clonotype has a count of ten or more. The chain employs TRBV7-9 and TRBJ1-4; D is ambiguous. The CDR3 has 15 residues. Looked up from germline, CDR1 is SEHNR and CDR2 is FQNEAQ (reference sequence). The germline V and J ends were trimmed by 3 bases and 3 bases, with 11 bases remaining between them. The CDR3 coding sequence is TGTGCCAGCAGCTTCCTTTCCTCATCTAATGAAAAACTGTTTTTT. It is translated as CASSFLSSSNEKLFF.

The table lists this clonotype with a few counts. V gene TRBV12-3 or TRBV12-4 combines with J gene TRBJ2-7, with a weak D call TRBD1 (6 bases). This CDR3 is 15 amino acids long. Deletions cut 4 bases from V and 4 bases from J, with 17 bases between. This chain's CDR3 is CASSSTDSYPYEQYF. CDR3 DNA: TGTGCCAGCAGTTCAACGGACAGCTACCCTTACGAGCAGTACTTC.

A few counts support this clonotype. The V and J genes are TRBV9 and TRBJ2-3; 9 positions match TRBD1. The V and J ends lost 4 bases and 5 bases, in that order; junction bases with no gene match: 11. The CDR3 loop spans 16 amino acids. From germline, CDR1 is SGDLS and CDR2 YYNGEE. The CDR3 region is CASSPRTGAIGDTQYF. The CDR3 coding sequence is TGTGCCAGCAGCCCGAGGACAGGGGCCATTGGAGATACGCAGTATTTT.

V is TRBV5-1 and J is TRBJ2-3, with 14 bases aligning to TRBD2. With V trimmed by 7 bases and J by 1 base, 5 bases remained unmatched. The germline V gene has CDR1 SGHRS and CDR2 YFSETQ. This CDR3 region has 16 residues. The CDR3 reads CASSMTSGRGTDTQYF. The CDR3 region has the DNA TGCGCCAGCTCCATGACTAGCGGGAGGGGCACAGATACGCAGTATTTT.

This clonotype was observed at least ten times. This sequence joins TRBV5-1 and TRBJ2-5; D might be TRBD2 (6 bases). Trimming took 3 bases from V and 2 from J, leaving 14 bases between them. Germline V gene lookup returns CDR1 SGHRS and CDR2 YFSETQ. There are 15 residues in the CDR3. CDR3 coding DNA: TGCGCCAGCAGCTGGAGGGCGGCGGCTCAAGAGACCCAGTACTTC. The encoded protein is CASSWRAAAQETQYF.

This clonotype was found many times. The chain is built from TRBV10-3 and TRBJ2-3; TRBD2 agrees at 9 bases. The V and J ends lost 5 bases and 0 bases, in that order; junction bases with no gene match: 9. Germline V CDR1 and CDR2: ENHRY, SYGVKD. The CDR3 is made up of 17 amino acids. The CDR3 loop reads CAISTLGGGGSTDTQYF. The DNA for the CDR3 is TGTGCCATCAGTACGCTCGGCGGGGGGGGGAGCACAGATACGCAGTATTTT.

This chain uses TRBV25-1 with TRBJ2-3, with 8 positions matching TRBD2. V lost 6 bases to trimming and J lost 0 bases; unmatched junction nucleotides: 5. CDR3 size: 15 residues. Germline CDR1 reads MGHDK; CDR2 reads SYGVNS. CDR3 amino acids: CASRIAGSSTDTQYF. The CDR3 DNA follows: TGTGCCAGCAGAATAGCGGGATCTAGCACAGATACGCAGTATTTT. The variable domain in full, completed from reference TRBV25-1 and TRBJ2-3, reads EADIYQTPRYLVIGTGKKITLECSQTMGHDKMYWYQQDPGMELHLIHYSYGVNSTEKGDLSSESTVSRIRTEHFPLTLESARPSHTSQYLCASRIAGSSTDTQYFGPGTRLTVL.

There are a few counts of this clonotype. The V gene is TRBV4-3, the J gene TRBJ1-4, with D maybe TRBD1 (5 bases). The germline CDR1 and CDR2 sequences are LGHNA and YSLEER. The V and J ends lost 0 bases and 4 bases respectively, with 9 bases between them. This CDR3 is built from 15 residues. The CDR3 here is CASSQDGTDNEKLFF. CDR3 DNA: TGCGCCAGCAGCCAAGACGGGACCGATAATGAAAAACTGTTTTTT.

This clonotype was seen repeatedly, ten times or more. As DNA, the CDR3 is TGCAGTGCTCGAAGTACGAGGGATGAGCAGTTCTTC. Its protein is CSARSTRDEQFF. The chain combines TRBV20-1 with TRBJ2-1, with D possibly matching TRBD2 (5 bases). Trimming took 5 bases from V and 8 from J, leaving 13 bases between them. This CDR3 comprises 12 residues. Germline CDR1 and CDR2: DFQATT and SNEGSKA (reference sequence).

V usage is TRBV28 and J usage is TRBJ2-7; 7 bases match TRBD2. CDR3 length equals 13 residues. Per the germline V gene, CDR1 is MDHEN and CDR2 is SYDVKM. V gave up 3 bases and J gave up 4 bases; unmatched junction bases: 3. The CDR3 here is CASSFVGRYEQYF. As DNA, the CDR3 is TGTGCCAGCAGTTTCGTCGGGAGGTACGAGCAGTACTTC.

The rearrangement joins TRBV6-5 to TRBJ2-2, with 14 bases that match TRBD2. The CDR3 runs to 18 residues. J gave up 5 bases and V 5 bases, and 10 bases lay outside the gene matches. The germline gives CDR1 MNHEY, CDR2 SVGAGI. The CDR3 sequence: CASSVLGTSGRFTGELFF. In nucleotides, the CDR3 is TGTGCCAGCAGTGTACTCGGGACTAGCGGGAGATTTACCGGGGAGCTGTTTTTT.

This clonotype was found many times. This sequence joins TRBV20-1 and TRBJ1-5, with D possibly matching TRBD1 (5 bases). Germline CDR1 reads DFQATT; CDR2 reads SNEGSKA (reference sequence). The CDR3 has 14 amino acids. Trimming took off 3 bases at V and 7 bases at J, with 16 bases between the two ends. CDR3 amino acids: CSARRKGQRQPQHF. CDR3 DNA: TGCAGTGCTAGGAGGAAGGGGCAAAGGCAGCCCCAGCATTTT.

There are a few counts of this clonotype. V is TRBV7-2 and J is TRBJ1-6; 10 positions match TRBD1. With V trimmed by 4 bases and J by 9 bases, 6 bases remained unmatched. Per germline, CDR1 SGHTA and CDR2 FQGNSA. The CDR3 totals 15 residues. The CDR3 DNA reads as TGTGCCAGCAGCTCGCCCGGGACAGGGGTTTCACCCCTCCACTTT. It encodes CASSSPGTGVSPLHF.